Given below is one T cell receptor beta chain in context. Using immunoSEQ multiplex PCR, the repertoire was profiled, and TCRdb retains in-frame clones only, with some absent. The sample has around 55,000 clones; less than 95% are singletons. The germline V gene encodes CDR1 MNHEY and CDR2 SVGAGI. This CDR3 is built from 16 residues. V dropped 1 base and J dropped 0 bases, with 10 bases sitting between them. The data were taken from a study of blood T cell repertoires in COVID-19. The clonotype originates from a man aged 40-49 years with acute or convalescent COVID-19. Sequenced sample: peripheral blood. This chain links TRBV6-5 with TRBJ1-3; perhaps TRBD1 as D (6 bases). DNA for the CDR3: TGTGCCAGCAGTTACTTTGACAGGCTCTCTGGAAACACCATATATTTT. This sequence encodes CASSYFDRLSGNTIYF.